Reported below is one T cell receptor beta chain. This entry comes from a study of blood T cell repertoires in COVID-19. Study overall: Both acute and convalescent COVID-19 samples were obtained from the United States, Italy and Spain.

Sequencing was performed with immunoSEQ multiplex PCR; in TCRdb, only in-frame clones are kept and a portion is missing. Of over 150,000 clones in the sample, roughly 88% were seen once. Germline values: CDR1 LGHNA, CDR2 YNFKEQ. V lost 2 bases and J 4 bases, leaving 9 bases between the germline ends. This CDR3 region has 14 residues. The TCR was taken from a human donor in a cohort sampled during active COVID-19. This rearrangement joins TRBV4-2 to TRBJ1-5; D is uncertain. Sequencing was carried out using peripheral blood. The CDR3 spells CASSQSSGNQPQHF. CDR3 bases: TGTGCCAGCAGCCAATCCTCGGGAAATCAGCCCCAGCATTTT.